The source of this TCR beta chain is a study of T-cell reconstitution after alpha-beta-depleted transplantation in children. Unique molecular identifiers were incorporated when the TCRbeta library was constructed. TCRdb independently ran MiXCR on the PCR reads; one entry per CDR3 protein. The sample has roughly 89,000 distinct CDR3 sequences, more than 10% seen once; the top ten hold approximately 14%. The CDR3 is 13 residues long. From germline, CDR1 is WSHSY and CDR2 SAAADI. The V and J ends lost 6 bases and 2 bases, in that order; junction bases with no gene match: 4. The sequenced sample was PBMCs from the stem cell graft donor, obtained from the stem cell graft. This chain connects TRBV10-2 to TRBJ2-7; 7 bases are a match to TRBD1. This clonotype originated in a human donor who donated a stem cell graft to a child with inherited bone marrow failure. CDR3 sequence: CASRTGLAYEQYF. The CDR3 nucleotides are TGCGCCAGCAGGACAGGGCTCGCCTACGAGCAGTACTTC.